This is a list of T cell receptor beta chains from one sample in a study of blood T cell repertoires in COVID-19. Some clones are missing from TCRdb's copy, which holds only in-frame ones; the method was immunoSEQ multiplex PCR. The sample carries approximately 190,000 clones, approximately 82% recorded once. Sequencing input: peripheral blood. These receptors were obtained from a human donor with acute or convalescent COVID-19. The donor label of this sample is uncertain. Each CDR3 is given with its conserved first and last residue. Fields, in order: V gene, CDR3 protein.

V gene: TRBV5-1; CDR3 protein: CASSLSPPTETEETQYF
V gene: TRBV6-2/TRBV6-3; CDR3 protein: CASTPLGGRADTQYF
V gene: TRBV19; CDR3 protein: CASSLRDTNIQYF
V gene: TRBV5-1; CDR3 protein: CASSLDGQSTDTQYF
V gene: TRBV2; CDR3 protein: CASSYMTEAFF
V gene: TRBV28; CDR3 protein: CASSLRTSRAYEQYF
V gene: TRBV19; CDR3 protein: CASSALGQGGQPQHF
V gene: TRBV20-1; CDR3 protein: CSGTKNTEAFF
V gene: TRBV28; CDR3 protein: CASSTIGTANQPQHF
V gene: TRBV5-1; CDR3 protein: CASSNPSGVGELFF
V gene: TRBV30; CDR3 protein: CAWRRGQGAVEQYF
V gene: TRBV18; CDR3 protein: CASSSDRNTEAFF
V gene: TRBV7-2; CDR3 protein: CASSSQGAEGYTF
V gene: TRBV27; CDR3 protein: CASSLGLAGINTGELFF
V gene: TRBV18; CDR3 protein: CASSQTVGNTIYF
V gene: TRBV7-3; CDR3 protein: CASSITGPGANVLTF
V gene: TRBV7-9; CDR3 protein: CASSLGTSNQPQHF
V gene: TRBV6-5; CDR3 protein: CASSTWGGLGYTF
V gene: TRBV5-1; CDR3 protein: CASSFGREGPTYGYTF
V gene: TRBV7-6; CDR3 protein: CASSLEGVTGPRNTIYF
V gene: TRBV3-1/TRBV3-2; CDR3 protein: CASSQAGRFTGANVLTF
V gene: TRBV6-5; CDR3 protein: CASTLARGTEAFF
V gene: TRBV9; CDR3 protein: CASSVQGQGVGGYTF
V gene: TRBV5-1; CDR3 protein: CASSPGLGYEQYF
V gene: TRBV4-2; CDR3 protein: CASSQEVAGTGPAGNTIYF
V gene: TRBV7-6; CDR3 protein: CASSTGLAGGAVFF
V gene: TRBV18; CDR3 protein: CASSPETDKGYTF
V gene: TRBV4-1; CDR3 protein: CASSQSDRPGNTIYF
V gene: TRBV6-1; CDR3 protein: CASSDRQGRGDTQYF
V gene: TRBV5-4; CDR3 protein: CASTSQGLSEAFF
V gene: TRBV3-1/TRBV3-2; CDR3 protein: CASSQSSGSGTDTQYF
V gene: TRBV12-3/TRBV12-4; CDR3 protein: CASVFGGSAKLFF
V gene: TRBV6-5; CDR3 protein: CASTNTGELFF
V gene: TRBV7-9; CDR3 protein: CASSSQGGTDTQYF